This T cell receptor beta chain was documented in a study of OX40 agonist ivuxolimab in advanced cancers. Blood sampling took place at baseline, cycle 4 day 1, and cycle 7 day 1. Data came from immunoSEQ multiplex PCR; TCRdb stores just in-frame clones and leaves some out. This sample has some 11,000 clones, with 65% to 85% found just once. Germline V lookup: CDR1 SGHTA, CDR2 FQGTGA. There are 14 residues in the CDR3. The germline V and J ends were trimmed by 2 bases and 4 bases, with 11 bases remaining between them. This material consisted of CD4+ or CD8+ T cells sorted from blood, taken in a trial of the OX40 agonist ivuxolimab. This TCR derives from an adult with an advanced solid tumor such as melanoma, head and neck, liver or kidney cancer. V and J are TRBV7-3 and TRBJ1-1, with D perhaps matching TRBD1 (6 bases). DNA of the CDR3: TGTGCCAGCAGCTTAGATGTCAGGGGCACTGAAGCTTTCTTT. This translates into CASSLDVRGTEAFF.